What follows describes a single T cell receptor (beta chain). The data are from a study of brain T cells in children with intractable seizures. Produced via immunoSEQ multiplex PCR; TCRdb's table is partial and in-frame only. The sample includes hundreds of thousands of clones, 93% of them seen just once. V lost 3 bases to trimming and J lost 5 bases; unmatched junction nucleotides: 10. CDR1 and CDR2 from the germline V gene are MGHDK and SYGVNS. The CDR3 extends over 17 amino acids. As for time point: blood from clinic visit 5 months post-surgery; TSC patient then seizure free. The sample here was peripheral blood, taken 4 to 6 months after surgery. The sequence derives from a boy in the first two years of life with tuberous sclerosis and intractable seizures. The chain has TRBV25-1 and TRBJ2-5; TRBD2 matches 12 bases. The CDR3 is CASSDRLAGDNGETQYF. The CDR3, as DNA: TGTGCCAGCAGTGACCGACTAGCGGGGGATAATGGGGAGACCCAGTACTTC.